Included here is one TCR beta chain sequence, with context. Its antigen is not known. Amplification used 60 Vbeta primers and 13 Jbeta primers. Measured with immunoSEQ multiplex PCR; TCRdb has only the in-frame clones, and not every one. The table lists more than 110,000 clones, about 80% of them singletons. The junction had 8 bases not matched to a gene; V was cut back by 5 bases and J by 4 bases. CDR3 length: 17 amino acids. Germline values: CDR1 ENHRY, CDR2 SYGVKD. The data stem from a study of cytomegalovirus exposure and HLA in healthy donors. Study results and limitations: Differences between HLA loci emerged in a later analysis of TCR association rates, with DRB1 most and HLA-C fewest.

J is TRBJ2-1 and V is TRBV10-3; the match to TRBD2 covers 13 bases. The sequenced sample was PBMCs. The TCR comes from a male donor in good health and CMV-seropositive. Here the CDR3 reads CAISRLAGGPLYNEQFF. The CDR3 nucleotides read TGTGCCATCAGTCGACTAGCGGGGGGCCCCCTGTACAATGAGCAGTTCTTC.